These 9 T cell receptor beta chains originate from one sample sequenced in a study of T-cell reconstitution after alpha-beta-depleted transplantation in children. Library preparation (for TCRbeta) was performed with unique molecular identifiers. Each CDR3 protein is one row after TCRdb ran MiXCR on the PCR reads. The sample shows a few hundred thousand distinct CDR3 sequences, 27% of them seen only once. The material sequenced was PBMCs, taken before TCRalphabeta/CD19-depleted stem cell transplant. Source of these receptors: a boy less than two years old with Wiskott-Aldrich syndrome, due to receive a stem cell transplant.

The rearrangement joins TRBV3-1 to TRBJ2-2; D unresolved. V lost 3 bases to trimming and J lost 5 bases, with 4 bases between them. The CDR3 totals 12 residues. Germline assignment: CDR1 LGHDT and CDR2 YNNKEL (reference sequence). The CDR3 nucleotides read TGTGCCAGCAGCCACTATACCGGGGAGCTGTTTTTT. It translates to CASSHYTGELFF.

The table lists this clonotype with a few counts. This sequence joins TRBV5-1 and TRBJ1-5; D may be TRBD1 (6 bases). The V end lost 4 bases, the J end lost 3 bases, and 11 bases lay between the germline ends. The germline V gene has CDR1 SGHRS and CDR2 YFSETQ. This CDR3 region has 14 residues. This CDR3 is CASSPGQINQPQHF. The DNA of the CDR3 is TGCGCCAGCAGCCCAGGACAGATCAATCAGCCCCAGCATTTT.

The chain couples TRBV7-2 to TRBJ2-5; 7 bases are shared with TRBD1. Germline values: CDR1 SGHTA, CDR2 FQGNSA. The CDR3 has 15 residues. Losses at the gene ends were 3 bases for V and 5 bases for J; bases not matched to a gene: 9. The CDR3 here is CASSLGDSRGETQYF. The CDR3 region has the DNA TGTGCCAGCAGCTTGGGGGACAGTCGTGGGGAGACCCAGTACTTC.

The chain combines TRBV12-3 or TRBV12-4 with TRBJ1-1; the match to TRBD1 covers 8 bases. The CDR3 is 14 residues long. Unmatched junction bases numbered 6, after V lost 7 bases and J lost 2 bases. CDR3 amino acids: CASTTGGPNTEAFF. As DNA, the CDR3 is TGTGCCAGCACCACAGGGGGGCCCAACACTGAAGCTTTCTTT.

The gene calls are TRBV14 and TRBJ2-1; D may be TRBD2 (6 bases). Looked up from germline, CDR1 is SGHDN and CDR2 is FVKESK. The CDR3 has 12 amino acids. Deletions cut 4 bases from V and 9 bases from J, with 10 bases between. The DNA of the CDR3 is TGTGCCAGCAGCCGGACGGGAGCTGAGCAGTTCTTC. Translated: CASSRTGAEQFF. The full variable domain, its missing parts supplied by reference TRBV14 and TRBJ2-1, is EAGVTQFPSHSVIEKGQTVTLRCDPISGHDNLYWYRRVMGKEIKFLLHFVKESKQDESGMPNNRFLAERTGGTYSTLKVQPAELEDSGVYFCASSRTGAEQFFGPGTRLTVL.

CDR3 in amino acids: CSASSLDISNYGYTF. The CDR3 bases are TGCAGTGCAAGTTCCCTGGACATATCTAACTATGGCTACACCTTC. The chain joins TRBV20-1 to TRBJ1-2; a possible D gene is TRBD1 (5 bases). The CDR3 extends over 15 amino acids. Between the trimmed V and J ends, which lost 6 bases and 0 bases, there was a span of 17 bases. The germline V gene encodes CDR1 DFQATT and CDR2 SNEGSKA (reference sequence).

This rearrangement joins TRBV5-1 to TRBJ2-7; 9 bases align to TRBD2. Losses at the gene ends were 5 bases for V and 6 bases for J; bases not matched to a gene: 9. Germline CDR1 SGHRS, CDR2 YFSETQ. This CDR3 contains 14 residues. CDR3 sequence (DNA): TGCGCCAGCAGGGCGGGAGGGTCTCTTGGCGAGCAGTACTTC. Translating it yields CASRAGGSLGEQYF. The variable domain in full, completed from reference TRBV5-1 and TRBJ2-7, reads KAGVTQTPRYLIKTRGQQVTLSCSPISGHRSVSWYQQTPGQGLQFLFEYFSETQRNKGNFPGRFSGRQFSNSRSEMNVSTLELGDSALYLCASRAGGSLGEQYFGPGTRLTVT.

The chain has TRBV7-9 and TRBJ2-7; TRBD2 might be the D (6 bases). Germline V gene sequence: CDR1 SEHNR, CDR2 FQNEAQ (reference sequence). The CDR3 totals 15 residues. Trimming cost V 2 bases and J 4 bases, with 15 bases left between them. This CDR3 is CASSLSGSQLYEQYF. The DNA of the CDR3 is TGTGCCAGCAGCTTATCCGGGAGCCAGTTGTACGAGCAGTACTTC.

The sample holds a few counts of this clonotype. The chain joins TRBV7-6 to TRBJ2-2, with D possibly matching TRBD2 (5 bases). The CDR3 spans 13 residues. Trimming shortened V by 5 bases and J by 7 bases, and 11 bases separated the two germline ends. Looked up from germline, CDR1 is SGHVS and CDR2 is FNYEAQ. CDR3 nucleotide sequence: TGTGCCAGCAGCCTAGACGGGGACGGGGAGCTGTTTTTT. This encodes CASSLDGDGELFF.